These 21 T cell receptor beta chains share one sample of origin, sequenced in a study of blood T cells in healthy people across ages. Then a second PCR, running roughly 7 to 11 cycles, was carried out with a sample-barcoded 5' primer and a J-beta primer mix. TCRdb reprocessed the 5' RACE reads via MiXCR and lists one record per CDR3 protein. The sample has hundreds of thousands of distinct CDR3 sequences; approximately 30% are singletons. Sequences were obtained from blood. These receptors all stem from a woman at least 80 years old in good health.

This clonotype was seen many times. V and J are TRBV7-2 and TRBJ1-5, with 8 bases lining up with TRBD1. Germline V gene data show CDR1 as SGHTA and CDR2 as FQGNSA. V shed 5 bases, J shed 2 bases, and the junction held 5 bases outside the gene matches. The CDR3 is 15 residues long. The CDR3 DNA is TGTGCCAGCAGCCAGGCAGGGGGCGGCAATCAGCCCCAGCATTTT. It codes for CASSQAGGGNQPQHF.

The V call is TRBV2, the J call TRBJ2-5, with a tentative D call TRBD1 (6 bases). The J call may be faulty, since TRBJ2-7 better matches the DNA end. The CDR3 sequence is 19 residues long. Germline CDR1 SNHLY, CDR2 FYNNEI. CDR3 in amino acids: CASSEPKPGWGRTKNEQYF. CDR3 nucleotide sequence: TGTGCCAGCAGTGAACCCAAACCCGGATGGGGGCGAACTAAGAACGAGCAGTACTTC.

This clonotype was observed many times. The chain combines TRBV20-1 with TRBJ2-3; no definite D call. Germline CDR1 and CDR2: DFQATT and SNEGSKA (reference sequence). CDR3 length: 14 residues. Trimming cost V 0 bases and J 4 bases, with 11 bases left between them. The CDR3 DNA reads TGCAGTGCTAGAGATTGGGCTTTTTCAGATACGCAGTATTTT. As protein: CSARDWAFSDTQYF.

This clonotype was seen a handful of times. The genes are TRBV14 and TRBJ2-3; 7 nucleotides align to TRBD2. The trim removed 0 bases at V and 1 base at J, leaving 4 bases unmatched. The CDR3 is 16 residues long. CDR1 is SGHDN, CDR2 FVKESK, per germline. CDR3 amino acids: CASSQDWAGGTDTQYF. CDR3 in DNA: TGTGCCAGCAGCCAAGACTGGGCGGGGGGCACAGATACGCAGTATTTT.

To note about this clonotype: An end of the junction differs from the germline gene, which may be a read error. V is TRBV7-2 and J is TRBJ2-3; D gene uncertain. The V gene's germline CDR1 is SGHTA and CDR2 FQGNSA. The CDR3 extends over 15 amino acids. The CDR3 DNA reads as TGTGCCAGCAGCCGAGAGGCCCCGGGCACAGATACGCAGGATTTT. This sequence encodes CASSREAPGTDTQDF.

There are many counts of this clonotype. This chain's CDR3 is CASSQEATSGYNEQFF. The DNA of the CDR3 is TGCGCCAGCAGCCAAGAAGCGACTAGCGGCTACAATGAGCAGTTCTTC. The chain is built from TRBV4-1 and TRBJ2-1; 9 bases match TRBD2. Germline trimming cut 0 bases from V and 3 bases from J; bases unmatched to any gene: 3. Germline lookup yields CDR1 MGHRA and CDR2 YSYEKL. CDR3 length: 16 amino acids.

This clonotype was seen a handful of times. The V and J genes are TRBV5-6 and TRBJ2-3; unclear D gene. Looked up from germline, CDR1 is SGHDT and CDR2 is YYEEEE. The V gene lost 2 bases and the J gene lost 0 bases, with 13 bases spanning the gap. This CDR3 comprises 16 residues. This CDR3 is CASSFGPRVSTDTQYF. The CDR3 coding sequence is TGTGCCAGCAGCTTTGGTCCCCGGGTGAGCACAGATACGCAGTATTTT.

This clonotype came up many times. The chain carries TRBV5-1 and TRBJ2-1, with 9 bases that match TRBD2. From germline, CDR1 is SGHRS and CDR2 YFSETQ. CDR3 length equals 11 residues. Written as DNA, the CDR3 is TGCCTTGGCGGGGGGGCCAATGAGCAGTTCTTC. Protein product: CLGGGANEQFF.

The table lists this clonotype with many counts. This rearrangement joins TRBV6-6 to TRBJ2-1, with D possibly being TRBD2 (5 bases). Germline CDR1 is MNHNY and CDR2 is SVGAGI (reference sequence). The CDR3 sequence is 15 residues long. The V end was cut by 6 bases, the J end by 4 bases, with 16 bases between. DNA for the CDR3: TGTGCCAGCAGATTATCGGGGTCTACTTACAATGAGCAGTTCTTC. Its translation: CASRLSGSTYNEQFF.

This clonotype was detected many times. The genes are TRBV6-6 and TRBJ1-1; no reliable D call. Germline lookup yields CDR1 MNHNY and CDR2 SVGAGI (reference sequence). The CDR3 length is 14 residues. Deletions cut 2 bases from V and 0 bases from J, with 7 bases between. The CDR3 DNA reads TGTGCCAGCAGTTACAGGGAGCTGAACACTGAAGCTTTCTTT. Protein sequence: CASSYRELNTEAFF.

A remark on this clonotype: A read error may explain this, as a much larger clone is one base away. The chain couples TRBV11-3 to TRBJ2-1; 9 nucleotides line up with TRBD1. Gene TRBJ2-7 matches the end of the DNA better, so the J call may be wrong. Per the germline V gene, CDR1 is SGHNT and CDR2 is YENEEA. CDR3 length: 16 amino acids. The DNA of the CDR3 is TGTGCCAGCAGCCCCACCGGGACAGGGTTCTACAATGAGCAGTACTTC. Amino acid sequence: CASSPTGTGFYNEQYF.

This clonotype was picked up a small number of times. This chain links TRBV6-6 with TRBJ2-5; D not resolved. The CDR3 sequence is 17 residues long. The V and J ends lost 3 bases and 5 bases respectively, with 22 bases between them. Germline loops: CDR1 MNHNY, CDR2 SVGAGI (reference sequence). CDR3 region: CASSYGVTSKELETQYF. CDR3 DNA: TGTGCCAGCAGTTATGGAGTAACTTCAAAGGAGTTGGAGACCCAGTACTTC.

Only a few counts were recorded for this clonotype. The genes are TRBV7-3 and TRBJ1-2; TRBD1 is a possible D gene (5 bases). Trimming took off 5 bases at V and 8 bases at J, with 24 bases between the two ends. Germline CDR1 is SGHTA and CDR2 is FQGTGA. The CDR3 spans 16 residues. The CDR3 DNA is TGTGCCAGCAGCCCAGACAGCGGTGGATCCCGCGAGGGCTACACCTTC. Translating gives CASSPDSGGSREGYTF.

The chain links TRBV5-1 to TRBJ2-7; no clear D. The CDR3 extends over 12 amino acids. Trimming took 2 bases from V and 6 from J, leaving 9 bases between them. Germline CDR1 reads SGHRS; CDR2 reads YFSETQ. The CDR3 protein is CASSFLGREQYF. Written as DNA, the CDR3 is TGCGCCAGCAGCTTCCTGGGTCGCGAGCAGTACTTC. The entire variable domain, with the rest obtained from reference TRBV5-1 and TRBJ2-7, is as follows: KAGVTQTPRYLIKTRGQQVTLSCSPISGHRSVSWYQQTPGQGLQFLFEYFSETQRNKGNFPGRFSGRQFSNSRSEMNVSTLELGDSALYLCASSFLGREQYFGPGTRLTVT.

The table lists this clonotype with many counts. The J gene is TRBJ2-5, the V gene TRBV15, with D perhaps TRBD1 or TRBD2 (6 bases each). CDR1 and CDR2 (germline): LNHNV, YYDKDF (reference sequence). This CDR3 region has 15 residues. V was pared by 5 bases and J by 5 bases, with 18 bases between. CDR3 sequence reads: CATSASGATAETQYF. The CDR3 DNA follows: TGTGCCACCAGCGCGTCGGGGGCCACCGCGGAGACCCAGTACTTC.

This clonotype was counted at least ten times. This rearrangement joins TRBV6-5 to TRBJ2-3; D is unresolved. V lost 2 bases and J lost 2, with 8 bases in between. Germline V gene lookup returns CDR1 MNHEY and CDR2 SVGAGI. The CDR3 has 14 residues. CDR3 sequence reads: CASSYRTATDTQYF. DNA of the CDR3: TGTGCCAGCAGTTACAGGACGGCCACAGATACGCAGTATTTT.

The chain uses TRBV6-5 and TRBJ2-3, with TRBD2 matching 10 bases. The CDR3 has 15 residues. Trimming cost V 6 bases and J 4 bases; bases outside gene matches: 7. CDR1 MNHEY and CDR2 SVGAGI come from the germline V gene. The CDR3 reads CASRTQRGGSDTQYF. CDR3 in DNA: TGTGCCAGCAGAACCCAGCGGGGGGGCTCAGATACGCAGTATTTT.

This clonotype was detected many times. The chain links TRBV11-2 to TRBJ2-4; D is possibly TRBD2 (6 bases). Trimming took off 3 bases at V and 0 bases at J, with 12 bases between the two ends. Germline V lookup: CDR1 SGHAT, CDR2 FQNNGV. The CDR3 is made up of 16 amino acids. The CDR3 coding sequence is TGTGCCAGCAGCTTGGGACTCTTCCTAGCCAAAAACATTCAGTACTTC. Protein: CASSLGLFLAKNIQYF.

Notes on this clonotype: This may be a read error, as it is one base from a much larger clone. The chain couples TRBV14 to TRBJ2-3; possibly TRBD1 for D (6 bases). The CDR3 has 16 amino acids. Between the trimmed V and J ends, which lost 1 base and 0 bases, there was a span of 11 bases. CDR1 and CDR2 (germline): SGHDN, FVKESK. The CDR3 spells CASSQGCGQSTDTQYF. The DNA for the CDR3 is TGTGCCAGCAGCCAAGGTTGTGGACAGAGCACAGATACGCAGTATTTT.

In its sample, this clonotype was seen many times. Being one base from a much bigger clone, this may be a read error. The V call is TRBV20-1, the J call TRBJ2-1; a possible D gene is TRBD2 (7 bases). Near its end, the DNA agrees better with TRBJ2-7, so the J call may be wrong. This CDR3 has 14 amino acids. Germline V gene sequence: CDR1 DFQATT, CDR2 SNEGSKA (reference sequence). Here the CDR3 reads CSAREAGAYNEQYF. The CDR3 DNA reads as TGCAGTGCTAGAGAGGCGGGGGCCTACAATGAGCAGTACTTC.

V and J are TRBV30 and TRBJ2-2; 9 nucleotides match TRBD2. Germline V CDR1 and CDR2: GTSNPN, SVGIG (reference sequence). The CDR3 has 14 amino acids. Trimming at V came to 8 bases and at J to 5 bases, leaving 9 bases not matched to a gene. Here the CDR3 reads CAQSGGSFTGELFF. In DNA, the CDR3 is TGTGCCCAGAGCGGGGGGTCATTTACCGGGGAGCTGTTTTTT.